This TCR beta chain emerged from a study of OX40 agonist ivuxolimab in advanced cancers. Overall study context: Ivuxolimab, an agonistic anti-OX40 (CD134) antibody, was given to patients. Study-wide findings and caveats: No determination was made of the antigen specificity of the expanded peripheral T cells.

CDR1 SEHNR and CDR2 FQNEAQ come from the germline V gene (reference sequence). V was cut by 6 bases and J by 5 bases, with 17 bases left in between. The CDR3 length is 14 residues. Note on this clone: The antigen is unknown.

Sequencing was performed with immunoSEQ multiplex PCR; in TCRdb, only in-frame clones are kept and a portion is missing. In the table there are some 33,000 clones, approximately 88% of which are singletons. Patients with autoimmune history or systemic immunosuppression were excluded. Collection of blood occurred at baseline, at cycle 4 day 1, and at cycle 7 day 1. The clonotype was recovered from an adult with an advanced solid tumor such as melanoma, head and neck, liver or kidney cancer. The chain links TRBV7-9 to TRBJ2-7, with D possibly TRBD2 on 6 matching bases. The sample consisted of CD4+ or CD8+ T cells sorted from blood, taken in a trial of the OX40 agonist ivuxolimab. CDR3 DNA: TGTGCCAGCAGTCCTCTGACTAGTTGGAACGAGCAGTACTTC. Translating gives CASSPLTSWNEQYF.